This TCR beta chain was found in a study of cytomegalovirus exposure and HLA in healthy donors. PCR was performed using 60 Vbeta and 13 Jbeta primers. Assay used: immunoSEQ multiplex PCR; TCRdb lists only in-frame clones, some missing. This table has some 200,000 clones, roughly 74% appearing once. CDR1 is LGHNA, CDR2 YSLEER, per germline. CDR3 length: 15 residues. V lost 3 bases, J lost 5 bases, and 3 bases stayed unmatched. The chain has TRBV4-3 and TRBJ2-7, with 14 bases that match TRBD2. The sample taken for sequencing was PBMCs. The origin of this receptor is a woman aged 25 to 39 in good health and CMV-seronegative. The CDR3 protein is CASSQGTSGRHEQYF. In DNA form, the CDR3 reads TGCGCCAGCAGCCAGGGGACTAGCGGGAGACACGAGCAGTACTTC.